The 23 T cell receptor beta chains given below trace back to one sample, sequenced in a study of T cells in localized non-small cell lung cancer. Method: immunoSEQ multiplex PCR; TCRdb's copy keeps in-frame clones and lacks some. The sample consists of 2,500 to 3,500 clones, about 26% of them appearing once. Sequenced material: lung tumor tissue, taken before any cancer treatment. The receptors originated from a woman aged 35 to 69 with stage I squamous cell lung carcinoma.

The chain recombines TRBV30 with TRBJ1-1, with D hard to call. Trimming took 2 bases from V and 1 from J, leaving 20 bases between them. The CDR3 sequence is 17 residues long. Germline lookup yields CDR1 GTSNPN and CDR2 SVGIG (reference sequence). Written as DNA, the CDR3 is TGTGCCTGGAGTCCAAAGTTGGGGATACAGAAGAACACTGAAGCTTTCTTT. It codes for CAWSPKLGIQKNTEAFF.

This clone was observed a few times. The chain is built from TRBV5-1 and TRBJ1-1; a weak D match, TRBD1 (5 bases). CDR1 is SGHRS and CDR2 is YFSETQ in the germline V gene. The V and J ends lost 3 bases and 0 bases respectively, with 15 bases between them. The CDR3 covers 16 residues. The CDR3 nucleotides are TGCGCCAGCAGCTCCACCTTCGGAGGGGTGAACACTGAAGCTTTCTTT. Amino acids: CASSSTFGGVNTEAFF. The variable domain in full, with the rest retrieved from reference TRBV5-1 and TRBJ1-1, is KAGVTQTPRYLIKTRGQQVTLSCSPISGHRSVSWYQQTPGQGLQFLFEYFSETQRNKGNFPGRFSGRQFSNSRSEMNVSTLELGDSALYLCASSSTFGGVNTEAFFGQGTRLTVV.

The chain uses TRBV6-8 and TRBJ2-2, with D unresolved. V was clipped by 6 bases and J by 7 bases, with 15 bases between them. Germline V CDR1 and CDR2: MNHGY, SAAAGT. The CDR3 runs 14 residues. The CDR3 coding sequence is TGTGCCAGCAGGCCACTAATAGGTGGCGGGGAGCTGTTTTTT. This translates into CASRPLIGGGELFF.

V usage is TRBV12-5 and J usage is TRBJ2-1; 7 bases fit TRBD2. Per germline, CDR1 LGHNT and CDR2 FRNRAP. The ends lost 7 bases at V and 6 bases at J; junction bases unmatched: 12. The CDR3 has 15 amino acids. The CDR3 loop is CASAPGGSVGNEQFF. In DNA, the CDR3 is TGTGCTAGTGCCCCTGGCGGGAGCGTCGGCAATGAGCAGTTCTTC.

This clone was seen a handful of times. The CDR3 DNA reads as TGTGCCAGCAGTTACTCACGGGCTAACTATGGCTACACCTTC. Translated: CASSYSRANYGYTF. The chain uses TRBV6-8 and TRBJ1-2; D not resolved. Germline-derived CDR1 and CDR2 are MNHGY and SAAAGT. V was trimmed by 0 bases and J by 0 bases, leaving 5 bases between them. The CDR3 loop spans 14 amino acids.

Only a few counts were recorded for this clone. The chain uses TRBV6-8 and TRBJ2-1; 10 nucleotides align to TRBD2. This CDR3 contains 13 residues. Germline lookup yields CDR1 MNHGY and CDR2 SAAAGT. V was pared by 11 bases and J by 4 bases, with 5 bases of the junction left unmatched. The CDR3 DNA reads TGTGCCTCAAGGACTAGCGGTTACAATGAGCAGTTCTTC. Residues: CASRTSGYNEQFF.

V gene TRBV1 combines with J gene TRBJ1-1; the DNA was not compared with TRBD1, the D call given in the table. TRBV1 represents a pseudogene. The CDR3 is 15 amino acids. As DNA, the CDR3 is TGCGCCAGCAGCCATACTCCCCAGGAGAACACTGAAGCTTTCTTT. Translation gives CASSHTPQENTEAFF.

The V and J genes are TRBV11-3 and TRBJ1-2; D not certain. CDR3 length: 14 residues. Germline V gene lookup returns CDR1 SGHNT and CDR2 YENEEA. V lost 5 bases and J 3 bases, leaving 13 bases between the germline ends. The CDR3 DNA reads TGTGCCAGCAGCCTGCCGGGAGCGTACTATGGCTACACCTTC. Translating it yields CASSLPGAYYGYTF.

The chain is built from TRBV19 and TRBJ2-2; 9 bases align to TRBD2. Unmatched junction bases numbered 1, after V lost 3 bases and J lost 2 bases. CDR1 LNHDA and CDR2 SQIVND come from the germline V gene (reference sequence). This CDR3 contains 15 residues. DNA for the CDR3: TGTGCCAGTAGTATGGGACTAGCTAACACCGGGGAGCTGTTTTTT. The encoded protein is CASSMGLANTGELFF.

In this sample, this clone turned up a few times. It is unclear where the CDR3 begins or ends on the DNA, so no DNA is shown, and the CDR3 is as TCRdb lists it. The chain combines TRBV12-2 with TRBJ2-7; TRBD1 is the table's D call, not checked against the DNA. TRBV12-2 is recorded as a pseudogene. Termini included, the CDR3 measures 16 amino acids. The CDR3 sequence: CASRLVGPGNGYEQYF.

The CDR3 is CASSKGGLISYEQYF. DNA of the CDR3: TGTGCCAGTAGTAAGGGCGGGCTGATCTCCTACGAGCAGTACTTC. The chain has TRBV19 and TRBJ2-7; D may be TRBD2 (5 bases). This CDR3 spans 15 amino acids. Germline CDR1 and CDR2: LNHDA and SQIVND (reference sequence). V lost 4 bases, J lost 0 bases, and 13 bases lay in between.

This chain uses TRBV5-1 with TRBJ1-3; no definite D call. V was clipped by 0 bases and J by 4 bases, with 14 bases between them. Germline V gives CDR1 SGHRS, CDR2 YFSETQ. This CDR3 contains 16 residues. The CDR3 sequence: CASSLVESSSGNTIYF. Written as DNA, the CDR3 is TGCGCCAGCAGCTTGGTAGAGTCGTCGTCGGGAAACACCATATATTTT.

In this sample, this clone turned up a few times. V and J are TRBV9 and TRBJ1-1; unclear D gene. Looked up from germline, CDR1 is SGDLS and CDR2 is YYNGEE. V dropped 5 bases and J dropped 4 bases, with 12 bases sitting between them. The CDR3 contains 13 residues. CDR3: CASRPPEITEAFF. In nucleotides, the CDR3 is TGTGCCAGCAGACCTCCAGAGATCACTGAAGCTTTCTTT.

This clone appeared once. The chain carries TRBV5-1 and TRBJ2-1; TRBD1 aligns across 10 bases. Germline CDR1 reads SGHRS; CDR2 reads YFSETQ. The CDR3 runs to 16 residues. The J segment lost 1 base and the V segment lost 4 bases, leaving 5 bases of the junction unmatched. CDR3 DNA sequence: TGCGCCAGCAGCCCGGGGGACAGGGGATCCTACAATGAGCAGTTCTTC. It is translated as CASSPGDRGSYNEQFF. The whole variable domain, remainder taken from reference TRBV5-1 and TRBJ2-1, is KAGVTQTPRYLIKTRGQQVTLSCSPISGHRSVSWYQQTPGQGLQFLFEYFSETQRNKGNFPGRFSGRQFSNSRSEMNVSTLELGDSALYLCASSPGDRGSYNEQFFGPGTRLTVL.

The table lists this clone with a few counts. V and J are TRBV28 and TRBJ1-1, with D unclear. CDR1 MDHEN and CDR2 SYDVKM come from the germline V gene. The V end lost 9 bases, the J end lost 0 bases, and 8 bases lay between the germline ends. The CDR3 sequence is 12 residues long. The CDR3 loop is CASRELNTEAFF. The CDR3 DNA sequence: TGTGCCAGTCGGGAGTTGAACACTGAAGCTTTCTTT.

V and J are TRBV30 and TRBJ1-2; 8 bases agree with TRBD1. The CDR3 extends over 13 amino acids. Germline CDR1 reads GTSNPN; CDR2 reads SVGIG (reference sequence). The ends lost 0 bases at V and 7 bases at J; junction bases unmatched: 4. CDR3 protein: CAWSVQGGTGYTF. In nucleotides, the CDR3 is TGTGCCTGGAGTGTACAGGGGGGAACTGGCTACACCTTC.

The table lists this clone with a few counts. V and J are TRBV11-3 and TRBJ1-5; a possible D gene is TRBD1 (5 bases). There are 18 residues in the CDR3. Germline V lookup: CDR1 SGHNT, CDR2 YENEEA. Trimming cost V 5 bases and J 1 base, with 21 bases left between them. In DNA, the CDR3 is TGTGCCAGCAGCCCCAGGTTGAGGGAACGGGGCAGCAATCAGCCCCAGCATTTT. It encodes CASSPRLRERGSNQPQHF.

This clone was detected only a few times. The chain combines TRBV6-8 with TRBJ2-7; D gene unclear. Germline CDR1 MNHGY, CDR2 SAAAGT. The length of the CDR3 is 14 residues. Trimming took 7 bases from V and 2 from J, leaving 15 bases between them. This CDR3 is CASKSSTVPYEQYF. The CDR3 DNA sequence: TGTGCCAGCAAGTCATCCACAGTACCCTACGAGCAGTACTTC.

This rearrangement joins TRBV19 to TRBJ2-7; weak D call: TRBD2 (5 bases). The germline V gene has CDR1 LNHDA and CDR2 SQIVND (reference sequence). The CDR3 consists of 13 residues. V gave up 3 bases and J gave up 2 bases, with 8 bases separating them. In nucleotides, the CDR3 is TGTGCCAGTAGTATGGACTTGGCCTACGAGCAGTACTTC. This encodes CASSMDLAYEQYF.

DNA for the CDR3: TGTGCCAGCAGTCCGTTCTTAGGAGCTAACTATGGCTACACCTTC. Translation: CASSPFLGANYGYTF. The chain links TRBV6-8 to TRBJ1-2; D unclear. The CDR3 sequence is 15 residues long. Germline lookup yields CDR1 MNHGY and CDR2 SAAAGT. Trimming stripped 5 bases from V and 0 bases from J, with 13 bases between.

This clone was picked up a small number of times. CDR3 nucleotides: TGCGCCAGCACCCTGACCGGACTAGCGGACCCCTACGAGCAGTACTTC. This translates into CASTLTGLADPYEQYF. This sequence joins TRBV5-1 and TRBJ2-7; TRBD2 agrees at 10 bases. The germline V gene encodes CDR1 SGHRS and CDR2 YFSETQ. Trimming removed 6 bases from V and 2 bases from J; junction bases left unmatched: 11. The length of the CDR3 is 16 residues.

The rearrangement joins TRBV28 to TRBJ2-1; a weak D match, TRBD2 (5 bases). The germline gives CDR1 MDHEN, CDR2 SYDVKM. Trimming took 3 bases from V and 1 from J, leaving 13 bases between them. This CDR3 is 16 amino acids long. The CDR3 loop is CASSFEERESYNEQFF. The CDR3 DNA reads as TGTGCCAGCAGTTTTGAGGAGAGGGAATCCTACAATGAGCAGTTCTTC.

The rearrangement joins TRBV19 to TRBJ1-5; the match to TRBD1 covers 10 bases. The J segment lost 2 bases and the V segment lost 4 bases, leaving 11 bases of the junction unmatched. The CDR3 contains 18 residues. Germline CDR1 and CDR2: LNHDA and SQIVND (reference sequence). The CDR3 nucleotides are TGTGCCAGTAGTACGTCCCGGACAGGGGGAGGCCGCAATCAGCCCCAGCATTTT. It encodes CASSTSRTGGGRNQPQHF.